The 30 T cell receptor beta chains listed next were all sequenced from one sample in a study of shared clonotypes between healthy human individuals (dated by TCRdb to 2018 to 2021). Preparation of the library involved the immunoSEQ multiplex PCR assay. The clones in this table, taken by TCRdb from immuneACCESS, are in-frame only. Not every clone is retained; where verified, under half of the shortfall comes from an unresolved V gene, and the cause of the rest is unknown. The table for this sample lists 1.6 million or so clones; around 97% of them were counted only once. In total, the top ten clones hold 0.95% to 1.5% of the sample. The specimen was naive CD4+ T cells sorted from blood. Taken with the paper, the label for cell subset or site translates to: CD45RA+ positively selected. The receptors derive from a man between 25 and 39 years old in good health.

The CDR3 DNA reads as TGCAGCGCCGAAACGAGGCAGGGGGCTTACAATGAGCAGTTCTTC. Its protein is CSAETRQGAYNEQFF. The chain has TRBV29-1 and TRBJ2-1; 8 bases align to TRBD1. V dropped 7 bases and J dropped 4; count of bases not matched to a gene: 12. The CDR3 has 15 residues. Germline V lookup: CDR1 SQVTM, CDR2 ANQGSEA.

In this sample, this clone turned up once. The V gene is TRBV5-1, the J gene TRBJ2-3; no reliable D call. The CDR3 covers 14 residues. Per germline, CDR1 SGHRS and CDR2 YFSETQ. The ends were cut back, 4 bases at V and 4 bases at J, with 13 bases in the middle. CDR3 loop: CASSPSSRSDTQYF. The CDR3 nucleotides are TGCGCCAGCAGCCCCAGTTCAAGGTCAGATACGCAGTATTTT.

CDR3 region: CASSLFRGAGNTIYF. The CDR3 nucleotides are TGTGCCAGCAGCTTATTTAGGGGCGCCGGAAACACCATATATTTT. The chain combines TRBV7-2 with TRBJ1-3; TRBD1 is a possible D gene (5 bases). Germline V CDR1 and CDR2: SGHTA, FQGNSA. This CDR3 region has 15 residues. V was cut by 2 bases and J by 4 bases, with 12 bases left in between.

The chain employs TRBV5-8 and TRBJ2-5, with D possibly being TRBD1 or TRBD2 (6 bases each). The V and J ends lost 2 bases and 2 bases respectively, with 10 bases between them. This CDR3 region has 14 residues. Germline lookup yields CDR1 SGHTS and CDR2 YDEGEE. As DNA, the CDR3 is TGTGCCAGCAGCTTAGGGGGGTCACAAGAGACCCAGTACTTC. This gives the protein CASSLGGSQETQYF.

This chain uses TRBV2 with TRBJ1-2; D remains unclear. V lost 5 bases, J lost 5 bases, and 9 bases lay in between. The V gene's germline CDR1 is SNHLY and CDR2 FYNNEI. The CDR3 has 12 amino acids. The CDR3 sequence: CASSKDLYGYTF. The CDR3 region has the DNA TGTGCCAGCAGTAAGGACTTATATGGCTACACCTTC. Full variable domain (remainder filled in from reference TRBV2 and TRBJ1-2): EPEVTQTPSHQVTQMGQEVILRCVPISNHLYFYWYRQILGQKVEFLVSFYNNEISEKSEIFDDQFSVERPDGSNFTLKIRSTKLEDSAMYFCASSKDLYGYTFGSGTRLTVV.

For this clone: The sample has other DNA sequences that encode this CDR3 too. The chain carries TRBV5-1 and TRBJ2-1, with 9 bases fitting TRBD1. Trimming cost V 0 bases and J 3 bases; bases outside gene matches: 1. CDR3 size: 15 residues. The V gene's germline CDR1 is SGHRS and CDR2 YFSETQ. The CDR3 DNA follows: TGCGCCAGCAGCTTGGCGGGACAGGGCTACAATGAGCAGTTCTTC. It codes for CASSLAGQGYNEQFF.

V and J are TRBV7-9 and TRBJ1-5; D call uncertain. The CDR3 contains 15 residues. V was pared by 1 base and J by 0 bases, with 7 bases between. Germline assignment: CDR1 SEHNR and CDR2 FQNEAQ (reference sequence). As DNA, the CDR3 is TGTGCCAGCAGCTTAGGGGAAATTAGCAATCAGCCCCAGCATTTT. Its protein product is CASSLGEISNQPQHF.

The chain combines TRBV11-2 with TRBJ2-3; 12 positions agree with TRBD2. The ends lost 3 bases at V and 0 bases at J; junction bases unmatched: 4. In germline, CDR1 is SGHAT, CDR2 FQNNGV. There are 17 residues in the CDR3. The CDR3 is CASSLTSGSMSTDTQYF. The CDR3 nucleotides are TGTGCCAGCAGCTTGACTAGCGGGAGCATGAGCACAGATACGCAGTATTTT.

This clone was counted between two and nine times. The J gene is TRBJ2-7, the V gene TRBV5-1; TRBD2 is a possible D gene (6 bases). CDR3 length: 12 amino acids. V lost 7 bases and J lost 3, with 11 bases in between. Germline V CDR1 and CDR2: SGHRS, YFSETQ. For the CDR3, the DNA is TGCGCCAGCCGACGGGACTTCTACGAGCAGTACTTC. This gives the protein CASRRDFYEQYF.

The gene calls are TRBV30 and TRBJ1-3; D gene unclear. The germline V gene encodes CDR1 GTSNPN and CDR2 SVGIG (reference sequence). Trimming pared 1 base from V and 3 bases from J, leaving 4 bases between. The CDR3 has 12 residues. The CDR3 sequence is CAWSDGGNTIYF. The CDR3 bases are TGTGCCTGGAGTGATGGTGGAAACACCATATATTTT.

V is TRBV21-1 and J is TRBJ2-5; the tabulated D call, TRBD2, remains unverified against the DNA. TRBV21-1 is a known pseudogene. The CDR3 covers 14 residues. CDR3 sequence reads: CANTSGETQETQYF. The CDR3 DNA sequence: TGTGCCAACACTAGCGGGGAAACCCAAGAGACCCAGTACTTC.

J is TRBJ2-3 and V is TRBV18; D tentatively fits TRBD1 or TRBD2 (5 bases each). CDR3 length: 17 amino acids. V lost 4 bases, J lost 4 bases, and 21 bases lay in between. Germline V CDR1 and CDR2: KGHSH, LQKENI. The CDR3 loop reads CASSQRSGTVVSDTQYF. The CDR3 nucleotides read TGTGCCAGCTCACAGAGATCCGGGACCGTGGTCTCAGATACGCAGTATTTT.

This chain joins TRBV20-1 and TRBJ2-3; D gene unclear. Germline assignment: CDR1 DFQATT and CDR2 SNEGSKA (reference sequence). Trimming cost V 0 bases and J 8 bases, with 3 bases left between them. The CDR3 totals 10 residues. Here the CDR3 reads CSARDATQYF. CDR3 DNA: TGCAGTGCTAGAGATGCTACGCAGTATTTT.

The gene calls are TRBV5-1 and TRBJ2-5; 9 bases fit TRBD1. J gave up 0 bases and V 3 bases, and 3 bases lay outside the gene matches. Germline-derived CDR1 and CDR2 are SGHRS and YFSETQ. This CDR3 is 15 amino acids long. CDR3 sequence (DNA): TGCGCCAGCAGCTACGGGACAGGGAACCAAGAGACCCAGTACTTC. Translation: CASSYGTGNQETQYF.

This chain joins TRBV7-3 and TRBJ2-1; the D is unclear. There are 15 residues in the CDR3. Per the germline V gene, CDR1 is SGHTA and CDR2 is FQGTGA. Trimming removed 2 bases from V and 5 bases from J, with 13 bases in between. CDR3 protein: CASSLYRSDHNEQFF. CDR3 DNA sequence: TGTGCCAGCAGCTTATATCGCTCCGACCACAATGAGCAGTTCTTC.

This clone appeared once. The chain recombines TRBV27 with TRBJ2-3, with D uncertain. Trimming pared 2 bases from V and 6 bases from J, leaving 9 bases between. Per the germline V gene, CDR1 is MNHEY and CDR2 is SMNVEV (reference sequence). This CDR3 comprises 13 residues. DNA of the CDR3: TGTGCCAGCAGTTTACCCCGTGGTGATACGCAGTATTTT. It is translated as CASSLPRGDTQYF.

The chain combines TRBV5-1 with TRBJ1-5; TRBD1 is a possible D gene (5 bases). The CDR3 sequence is 17 residues long. Germline-derived CDR1 and CDR2 are SGHRS and YFSETQ. V was pared by 0 bases and J by 4 bases, with 17 bases between. CDR3: CASSLGSGTQANQPQHF. The CDR3 DNA reads TGCGCCAGCAGCTTGGGATCCGGGACGCAAGCAAATCAGCCCCAGCATTTT.

The genes are TRBV7-3 and TRBJ2-1; 14 nucleotides match TRBD2. The J segment lost 6 bases and the V segment lost 1 base, leaving 8 bases of the junction unmatched. The CDR3 consists of 18 residues. CDR1 is SGHTA, CDR2 FQGTGA, per germline. The CDR3 here is CASSLIRLAGGLGNEQFF. CDR3 bases: TGTGCCAGCAGCTTAATCCGACTAGCGGGAGGGCTGGGCAATGAGCAGTTCTTC.

V and J are TRBV7-3 and TRBJ2-2, with 7 positions matching TRBD1. CDR1 is SGHTA, CDR2 FQGTGA, per germline. This CDR3 is 16 amino acids long. J was trimmed by 2 bases and V by 3 bases; bases with no gene match: 6. For the CDR3, the DNA is TGTGCCAGCAGCTTCCAGGGACAGACCAACACCGGGGAGCTGTTTTTT. This translates into CASSFQGQTNTGELFF.

The chain is built from TRBV9 and TRBJ2-3, with a possible D match to TRBD1 (6 bases). Trimming shortened V by 0 bases and J by 6 bases, and 11 bases separated the two germline ends. The CDR3 has 14 amino acids. The germline CDR1 and CDR2 sequences are SGDLS and YYNGEE. The DNA for the CDR3 is TGTGCCAGCAGCGTAGATGAAAGGGGGGATACGCAGTATTTT. Translated, it gives CASSVDERGDTQYF.

This chain uses TRBV7-2 with TRBJ1-1; D gene unclear. Germline V gene sequence: CDR1 SGHTA, CDR2 FQGNSA. There are 13 residues in the CDR3. V gave up 9 bases and J gave up 1 base, with 12 bases separating them. The CDR3 spells CASKDQKNTEAFF. The CDR3 DNA is TGTGCCAGTAAGGACCAAAAGAACACTGAAGCTTTCTTT.

V usage is TRBV7-3 and J usage is TRBJ2-1, with 10 bases that match TRBD1. This CDR3 is 16 amino acids long. Trimming at V came to 0 bases and at J to 8 bases, leaving 7 bases not matched to a gene. Germline V gene lookup returns CDR1 SGHTA and CDR2 FQGTGA. CDR3 protein: CASSLTGTGVGYEQFF. DNA for the CDR3: TGTGCCAGCAGCTTAACCGGGACAGGGGTAGGTTATGAGCAGTTCTTC. Full variable domain (rest looked up from reference TRBV7-3 and TRBJ2-1): GAGVSQTPSNKVTEKGKYVELRCDPISGHTALYWYRQSLGQGPEFLIYFQGTGAADDSGLPNDRFFAVRPEGSVSTLKIQRTERGDSAVYLCASSLTGTGVGYEQFFGPGTRLTVL.

This chain uses TRBV7-3 with TRBJ2-5; D is unclear. Germline CDR1 SGHTA, CDR2 FQGTGA. Trimming cost V 0 bases and J 3 bases, with 8 bases left between them. The CDR3 is made up of 14 amino acids. The CDR3 bases are TGTGCCAGCAGCTTAACGGGGAACGAAGAGACCCAGTACTTC. This translates into CASSLTGNEETQYF.

The chain joins TRBV19 to TRBJ1-4; D unclear. The CDR3 is made up of 15 amino acids. In germline, CDR1 is LNHDA, CDR2 SQIVND (reference sequence). The V end lost 2 bases, the J end lost 7 bases, and 14 bases lay between the germline ends. CDR3 in amino acids: CASSISNRLGEKLFF. The CDR3, as DNA: TGTGCCAGTAGTATATCCAACAGACTCGGTGAAAAACTGTTTTTT.

This clone has just one count. The rearrangement links TRBV15 to TRBJ2-4; D is uncertain. Trimming took off 4 bases at V and 7 bases at J, with 11 bases between the two ends. Looked up from germline, CDR1 is LNHNV and CDR2 is YYDKDF (reference sequence). CDR3 size: 13 residues. CDR3 in amino acids: CATSNLYENIQYF. The CDR3 nucleotides read TGTGCCACCAGCAACCTATACGAGAACATTCAGTACTTC.

This chain links TRBV4-1 with TRBJ2-7, with D possibly matching TRBD2 (6 bases). Germline V gene lookup returns CDR1 MGHRA and CDR2 YSYEKL. The CDR3 is made up of 16 amino acids. V lost 1 base, J lost 0 bases, and 13 bases lay in between. The CDR3 loop reads CASSQGVAVSSYEQYF. CDR3 nucleotide sequence: TGCGCCAGCAGCCAAGGTGTAGCGGTTAGCTCCTACGAGCAGTACTTC.

This chain links TRBV19 with TRBJ2-7; 8 bases agree with TRBD1. V gave up 5 bases and J gave up 3 bases; unmatched junction bases: 9. CDR1 is LNHDA and CDR2 is SQIVND in the germline V gene (reference sequence). The CDR3 sequence is 15 residues long. The CDR3 loop is CASSPFDRGGYEQYF. Here the CDR3 DNA reads TGTGCCAGTAGTCCTTTCGACAGGGGAGGCTACGAGCAGTACTTC.

The V call is TRBV6-1, the J call TRBJ2-1, with TRBD2 matching over 11 bases. CDR3 length: 14 amino acids. V gave up 3 bases and J gave up 9 bases; unmatched junction bases: 4. Germline V lookup: CDR1 MNHNS, CDR2 SASEGT. In DNA form, the CDR3 reads TGTGCCAGCAGTGAGTACCTAGCGGGAGGTGAGCAGTTCTTC. It is translated as CASSEYLAGGEQFF.

This clone was seen more than once but under ten times. The CDR3 nucleotides are TGTGCCTGGACAGGGGGGTTGAACACTGAAGCTTTCTTT. Its protein is CAWTGGLNTEAFF. The gene calls are TRBV30 and TRBJ1-1; 7 nucleotides align to TRBD1. The CDR3 spans 13 residues. V was pared by 4 bases and J by 0 bases, with 2 bases of the junction left unmatched. Germline values: CDR1 GTSNPN, CDR2 SVGIG (reference sequence).

The genes are TRBV7-3 and TRBJ2-3, with 9 bases that match TRBD2. Germline values: CDR1 SGHTA, CDR2 FQGTGA. V shed 4 bases, J shed 4 bases, and the junction held 3 bases outside the gene matches. The CDR3 extends over 14 amino acids. DNA of the CDR3: TGTGCCAGCAGCTACGGCGGGAGGGCAGATACGCAGTATTTT. Its protein is CASSYGGRADTQYF.